This T cell receptor (beta chain) was recorded in a study of brain metastases from non-small cell lung cancer (dated by TCRdb to about 2019). In the study overall: The study profiled the immune microenvironment of paired resected primary tumors and brain metastases from non-small-cell lung cancer patients.

The method was the immunoSEQ multiplex PCR assay. Alongside a 770-gene immune expression panel, the team sequenced the T-cell receptor beta chain repertoire. Held by TCRdb, this immuneACCESS table contains in-frame sequences only and omits some clones. Under half of the omission traces to an unresolved V gene where checked; the cause of the rest is unknown. The sample includes under 1,500 clones, with about 85% observed a single time. Approximately 15% of the sample lies in the top ten. The CDR3 holds 18 amino acids from the cysteine to the phenylalanine. The kept DNA is CDR3 alone, 54 bases in frame from the first base. At the junction V is shortened by 5 bases and J by 0 bases; bases outside the gene matches: 13. The germline V gene encodes CDR1 SEHNR and CDR2 FQNEAQ (reference sequence). Regarding this clone: No antigen is known for it. Base qualities were left out, and no much larger clone turns up one base away.

Beyond this particular receptor, the publication reports: T-cell clones were apparently expanded in roughly 60% of brain metastases relative to the matched primary tumors. TCR repertoires were found to be largely shared between paired brain metastases and primary tumors, although sparse T-cell densities were observed in the brain metastases. Lower T-cell infiltration was exhibited by brain metastases compared with primary tumors (P < 0.001).

A cohort of 35 to 45 patients with surgically resected non-small-cell lung cancer, for whom both primary tumor and brain metastasis specimens were available, was included. The tumor specimens used were formalin-fixed, paraffin-embedded tissues taken from archives. The origin of this receptor is a donor aged 40 or older with non-small cell lung cancer. The rearrangement joined TRBV7-9 to TRBJ2-1; the central 7 bases match TRBD2. The sample comprised tissue from a brain metastasis. According to the study, the label for this sample's cell subset or site signals: resected brain metastasis paired with primary lung tumor. CDR3 reads: CASSAALGAGNSYNEQFF. DNA sequence: TGTGCCAGCAGCGCCGCCTTGGGAGCGGGAAACTCCTACAATGAGCAGTTCTTC.